What follows are 27 T cell receptor beta chains derived from one specimen sequenced in a study of blood T cell repertoires in COVID-19. Sequencing was performed with immunoSEQ multiplex PCR; in TCRdb, only in-frame clones are kept and a portion is missing. The table lists 65,000 to 70,000 clones, around 83% of them singletons. The sequenced sample was peripheral blood. The receptors stem from a man between 50 and 59 years old with acute or convalescent COVID-19.

The chain employs TRBV30 and TRBJ2-7, with 10 bases fitting TRBD1. CDR1 GTSNPN and CDR2 SVGIG come from the germline V gene (reference sequence). V gave up 3 bases and J gave up 0 bases; unmatched junction bases: 14. This CDR3 comprises 18 residues. The CDR3 sequence: CAWRRQGAVSGLSYEQYF. The CDR3 nucleotides read TGTGCCTGGAGGCGACAGGGGGCGGTGAGCGGACTCTCCTACGAGCAGTACTTC.

The J gene is TRBJ2-5, the V gene TRBV27, with 9 bases aligning to TRBD2. CDR1 and CDR2 (germline): MNHEY, SMNVEV (reference sequence). V lost 2 bases, J lost 2 bases, and 12 bases stayed unmatched. The CDR3 runs 18 residues. CDR3 DNA sequence: TGTGCCAGCAGTTTAAATGGTCGCTCTAGCGGGATGCAAGAGACCCAGTACTTC. This codes for CASSLNGRSSGMQETQYF.

The V call is TRBV4-1, the J call TRBJ1-1; TRBD1 matches 7 bases. This CDR3 spans 14 amino acids. Per germline, CDR1 MGHRA and CDR2 YSYEKL. V lost 1 base to trimming and J lost 4 bases; unmatched junction nucleotides: 3. The CDR3 DNA sequence: TGCGCCAGCAGCCAAGGACCAGGGGGCACTGAAGCTTTCTTT. Its translation: CASSQGPGGTEAFF.

The chain joins TRBV5-1 to TRBJ1-6; 8 positions match TRBD1. Germline trimming cut 3 bases from V and 4 bases from J; bases unmatched to any gene: 6. CDR3 length: 16 amino acids. CDR1 and CDR2 from the germline V gene are SGHRS and YFSETQ. The CDR3 protein is CASSSKDRGYNSPLHF. DNA of the CDR3: TGCGCCAGCAGCTCAAAAGACAGGGGTTATAATTCACCCCTCCACTTT.

Worth noting for this clone: It is likely a read error, because the conserved phenylalanine at the end of the CDR3 is missing. No DNA is shown, since the ends of the CDR3 on it are uncertain; the CDR3 is the one TCRdb lists. The chain is built from TRBV27 and TRBJ1-1. CDR1 MNHEY and CDR2 SMNVEV come from the germline V gene (reference sequence). 8 amino acids form the CDR3, both terminal residues included. CDR3: CANPEGGS.

The chain recombines TRBV19 with TRBJ1-3; D is ambiguous. The CDR3 is 13 amino acids. The germline CDR1 and CDR2 sequences are LNHDA and SQIVND (reference sequence). The V end was cut by 2 bases, the J end by 2 bases, with 4 bases between. The chain's CDR3 is CASSILPGNTIYF. The DNA of the CDR3 is TGTGCCAGTAGTATACTTCCTGGAAACACCATATATTTT.

The genes are TRBV12-3 or TRBV12-4 and TRBJ2-1; D gene unclear. The CDR3 totals 12 residues. Trimming pared 4 bases from V and 7 bases from J, leaving 8 bases between. CDR3 in amino acids: CASSSYRNEQFF. In nucleotides, the CDR3 is TGTGCCAGCAGTTCCTACCGGAATGAGCAGTTCTTC.

This chain links TRBV5-1 with TRBJ2-2, with a tentative D call TRBD2 (6 bases). The CDR3 is 17 amino acids. The ends were cut back, 5 bases at V and 6 bases at J, with 23 bases in the middle. Germline V gene data show CDR1 as SGHRS and CDR2 as YFSETQ. CDR3 nucleotides: TGCGCCAGCAGGAAAAAACCGCCGGGAGCGGCGGCCGGGGAGCTGTTTTTT. This sequence encodes CASRKKPPGAAAGELFF.

CDR3 nucleotides: TGTGCCAGCAGCCCGGGACTAGCGGATAAAGAGACCCAGTACTTC. Protein: CASSPGLADKETQYF. This chain uses TRBV2 with TRBJ2-5; 11 bases are a match to TRBD2. The CDR3 loop spans 15 amino acids. After removal of 6 bases from V and 3 bases from J, the junction contained 6 bases not matched to a gene. Germline-derived CDR1 and CDR2 are SNHLY and FYNNEI.

The genes are TRBV6-5 and TRBJ2-5; TRBD1 matches 9 bases. The CDR3 is 14 residues long. V gave up 7 bases and J gave up 2 bases; unmatched junction bases: 5. The V gene's germline CDR1 is MNHEY and CDR2 SVGAGI. The CDR3 DNA is TGTGCCAGCATCCTCGGGACAGGGCAAGAGACCCAGTACTTC. Amino acid sequence: CASILGTGQETQYF.

The rearrangement links TRBV19 to TRBJ2-7; D might be TRBD2 (6 bases). The CDR3 length is 14 residues. The V and J ends lost 7 bases and 0 bases respectively, with 13 bases between them. Germline V gene lookup returns CDR1 LNHDA and CDR2 SQIVND (reference sequence). The CDR3, as DNA: TGTGCCAGTAAGGAGGGCGGGACCTCCTACGAGCAGTACTTC. Its protein product is CASKEGGTSYEQYF.

A few counts support this clone. CDR3 amino acids: CASSTGWGTDTQYF. The CDR3 DNA sequence: TGTGCCAGCTCGACAGGGTGGGGCACAGATACGCAGTATTTT. V gene TRBV27 combines with J gene TRBJ2-3; 7 bases line up with TRBD1. The CDR3 runs 14 residues. In germline, CDR1 is MNHEY, CDR2 SMNVEV (reference sequence). With V trimmed by 8 bases and J by 1 base, 6 bases remained unmatched.

The chain recombines TRBV11-2 with TRBJ2-3; D might be TRBD1 (5 bases). The V gene's germline CDR1 is SGHAT and CDR2 FQNNGV. V lost 5 bases and J lost 1, with 13 bases in between. CDR3 length: 15 amino acids. CDR3 residues: CASSQLGVGTDTQYF. In nucleotides, the CDR3 is TGTGCCAGCAGCCAATTAGGGGTTGGCACAGATACGCAGTATTTT.

The rearrangement uses TRBV12-3 or TRBV12-4 and TRBJ1-2, with 7 positions matching TRBD1. This CDR3 is built from 13 residues. Trimming at V came to 6 bases and at J to 5 bases, leaving 6 bases not matched to a gene. The CDR3 sequence is CASSDWTGYGYTF. Written as DNA, the CDR3 is TGTGCCAGCAGCGACTGGACAGGTTATGGCTACACCTTC.

This chain joins TRBV9 and TRBJ2-2; the match to TRBD1 covers 7 bases. J gave up 5 bases and V 3 bases, and 4 bases lay outside the gene matches. The V gene's germline CDR1 is SGDLS and CDR2 YYNGEE. The CDR3 is 14 residues long. Here the CDR3 reads CASSAGTETGELFF. The DNA for the CDR3 is TGTGCCAGCAGCGCCGGGACAGAAACCGGGGAGCTGTTTTTT.

The chain carries TRBV19 and TRBJ1-1; TRBD1 is a possible D gene (5 bases). The CDR3 is 15 amino acids. The V gene lost 8 bases and the J gene lost 0 bases, with 16 bases spanning the gap. Germline CDR1 and CDR2: LNHDA and SQIVND (reference sequence). CDR3 bases: TGTGCCAGTCTGCCGGGGGAGGGGATGAACACTGAAGCTTTCTTT. It yields the protein CASLPGEGMNTEAFF.

The chain carries TRBV20-1 and TRBJ2-7; 10 bases align to TRBD1. The J segment lost 4 bases and the V segment lost 3 bases, leaving 12 bases of the junction unmatched. Germline values: CDR1 DFQATT, CDR2 SNEGSKA (reference sequence). This CDR3 region has 16 residues. This CDR3 is CSASPPSTGGGYEQYF. CDR3 DNA sequence: TGCAGTGCTAGTCCCCCATCGACAGGGGGCGGATACGAGCAGTACTTC.

This clone came up once. V gene TRBV6-1 combines with J gene TRBJ1-2; TRBD1 is a possible D gene (6 bases). V was cut by 3 bases and J by 4 bases, with 15 bases left in between. The CDR3 runs 15 residues. Germline CDR1 MNHNS, CDR2 SASEGT. The CDR3 protein is CASSEDSFSPYGYTF. The DNA for the CDR3 is TGTGCCAGCAGTGAGGACAGCTTCTCCCCCTATGGCTACACCTTC.

The chain combines TRBV7-9 with TRBJ2-2; D is uncertain. This CDR3 is 13 amino acids long. Per the germline V gene, CDR1 is SEHNR and CDR2 is FQNEAQ (reference sequence). V lost 6 bases to trimming and J lost 6 bases, with 11 bases between them. The CDR3 sequence: CASSSEFPGELFF. CDR3 DNA sequence: TGTGCCAGCAGTTCTGAGTTCCCCGGGGAGCTGTTTTTT.

This clone showed up just once. The rearrangement uses TRBV6-5 and TRBJ1-1; 9 bases match TRBD1. The CDR3 totals 15 residues. Trimming took 6 bases from V and 3 from J; bases not matched to a gene: 8. Looked up from germline, CDR1 is MNHEY and CDR2 is SVGAGI. The CDR3 is CASSLQGATDTEAFF. The CDR3 DNA is TGTGCCAGCAGCCTACAGGGGGCGACGGACACTGAAGCTTTCTTT.

The chain combines TRBV21-1 with TRBJ2-5; TRBD2 is the table's D call and was not checked against the DNA. TRBV21-1 corresponds to a pseudogene. The CDR3 extends over 13 amino acids. CDR3: CAREGEYQETQYF. CDR3 DNA sequence: TGTGCCAGAGAGGGAGAGTACCAAGAGACCCAGTACTTC.

V gene TRBV4-1 combines with J gene TRBJ2-4; D gene uncertain. The CDR3 length is 17 residues. V was shortened by 0 bases and J by 0 bases, with 12 bases between the two germline ends. Germline values: CDR1 MGHRA, CDR2 YSYEKL. The CDR3: CASSQDVTEVAKNIQYF. The DNA for the CDR3 is TGCGCCAGCAGCCAAGATGTGACTGAAGTAGCCAAAAACATTCAGTACTTC.

This sequence joins TRBV5-4 and TRBJ2-2; TRBD2 matches at 10 bases. The V and J ends lost 3 bases and 5 bases, in that order; junction bases with no gene match: 4. Germline loops: CDR1 SGHNT, CDR2 YYREEE (reference sequence). This CDR3 has 15 residues. For the CDR3, the DNA is TGTGCCAGCAGCTCGGGGACTAGCGATACCGGGGAGCTGTTTTTT. Encoded protein: CASSSGTSDTGELFF.

The chain links TRBV5-1 to TRBJ1-3; 7 bases match TRBD1. This CDR3 is 14 amino acids long. V shed 4 bases, J shed 1 base, and the junction held 2 bases outside the gene matches. The germline gives CDR1 SGHRS, CDR2 YFSETQ. The CDR3 protein is CASSRTGSGNTIYF. The CDR3 region has the DNA TGCGCCAGCAGCCGGACAGGATCTGGAAACACCATATATTTT.

The V call is TRBV5-1, the J call TRBJ2-3; 7 positions match TRBD2. CDR3 length: 14 residues. With V trimmed by 2 bases and J by 5 bases, 5 bases remained unmatched. CDR1 and CDR2 (germline): SGHRS, YFSETQ. The CDR3 DNA follows: TGCGCCAGCAGCTTTGGTTCGGGGGGAGATACGCAGTATTTT. Its translation: CASSFGSGGDTQYF.

The rearrangement links TRBV19 to TRBJ2-1; possibly TRBD1 for D (6 bases). The CDR3 has 12 residues. From germline, CDR1 is LNHDA and CDR2 SQIVND (reference sequence). The CDR3 region has the DNA TGTGGCGCCGGGACACCCTACAATGAGCAGTTCTTC. Translating it yields CGAGTPYNEQFF.

This rearrangement joins TRBV7-9 to TRBJ1-2; D is unresolved. The germline CDR1 and CDR2 sequences are SEHNR and FQNEAQ (reference sequence). Deletions cut 4 bases from V and 3 bases from J, with 15 bases between. This CDR3 comprises 15 residues. The CDR3 nucleotides read TGTGCCAGCAGCTCCCGAAGGACTACCTACTATGGCTACACCTTC. Translated: CASSSRRTTYYGYTF.